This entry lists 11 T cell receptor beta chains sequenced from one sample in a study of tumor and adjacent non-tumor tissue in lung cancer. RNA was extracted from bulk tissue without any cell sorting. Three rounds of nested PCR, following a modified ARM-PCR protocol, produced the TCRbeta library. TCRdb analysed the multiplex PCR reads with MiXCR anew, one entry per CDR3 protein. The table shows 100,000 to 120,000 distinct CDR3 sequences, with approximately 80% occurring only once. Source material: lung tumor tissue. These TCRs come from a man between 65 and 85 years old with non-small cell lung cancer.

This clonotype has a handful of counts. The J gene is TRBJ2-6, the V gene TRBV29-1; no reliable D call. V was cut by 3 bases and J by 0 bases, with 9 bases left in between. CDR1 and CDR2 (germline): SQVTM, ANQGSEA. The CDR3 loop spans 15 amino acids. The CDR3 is CSVEGIYSGANVLTF. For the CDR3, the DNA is TGCAGCGTTGAGGGCATTTACTCTGGGGCCAACGTCCTGACTTTC.

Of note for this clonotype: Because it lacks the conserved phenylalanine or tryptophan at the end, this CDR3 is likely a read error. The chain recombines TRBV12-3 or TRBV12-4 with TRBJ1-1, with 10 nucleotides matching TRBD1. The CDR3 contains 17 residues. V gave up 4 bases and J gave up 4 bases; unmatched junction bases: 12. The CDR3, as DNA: TGTGCCAGCAGTTCCCGACAGGGGGCGAGTTCGGGCACTGAAGCTTTCTAT. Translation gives CASSSRQGASSGTEAFY.

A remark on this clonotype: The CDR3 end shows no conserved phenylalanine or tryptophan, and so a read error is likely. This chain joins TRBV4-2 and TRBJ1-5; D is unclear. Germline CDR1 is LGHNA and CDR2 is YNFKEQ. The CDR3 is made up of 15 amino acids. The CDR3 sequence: CASSRYTHSNQPQHS. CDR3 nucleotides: TGTGCAAGCAGCCGTTACACTCATAGCAATCAGCCCCAGCATTCT.

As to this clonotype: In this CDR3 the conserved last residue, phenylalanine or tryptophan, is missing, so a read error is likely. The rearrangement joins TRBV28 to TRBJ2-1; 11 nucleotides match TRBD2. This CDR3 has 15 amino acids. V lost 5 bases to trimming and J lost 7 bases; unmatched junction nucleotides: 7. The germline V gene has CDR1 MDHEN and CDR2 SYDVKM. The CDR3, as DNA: TGTGCCAGCAGTCGGGGACTAGCGGTTGTAAATGAGCAGTTCCTC. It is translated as CASSRGLAVVNEQFL.

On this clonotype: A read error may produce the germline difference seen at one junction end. The DNA of the CDR3 is TGCAGTGCTAGGGCGCGACAGGGAATTAGTAATTCACCCTTCCACTTT. Translated: CSARARQGISNSPFHF. The V gene is TRBV20-1, the J gene TRBJ1-6, with 7 positions matching TRBD1. This CDR3 is built from 16 residues. CDR1 is DFQATT and CDR2 is SNEGSKA in the germline V gene (reference sequence).

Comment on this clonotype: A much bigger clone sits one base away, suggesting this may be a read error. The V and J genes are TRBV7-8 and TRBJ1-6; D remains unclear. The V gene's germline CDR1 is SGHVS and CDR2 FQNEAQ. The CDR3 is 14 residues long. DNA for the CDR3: TGTACCAGCAGCTTAGATTCTAGAGAATCACCCCTCCACTTT. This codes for CTSSLDSRESPLHF.

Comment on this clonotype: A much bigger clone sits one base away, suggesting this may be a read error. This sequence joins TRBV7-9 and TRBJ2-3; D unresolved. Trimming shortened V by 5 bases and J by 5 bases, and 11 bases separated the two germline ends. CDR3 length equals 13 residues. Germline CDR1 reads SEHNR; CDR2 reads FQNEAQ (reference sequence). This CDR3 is CASSGLDKDTQYF. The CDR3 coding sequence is TGTGCCAGCAGCGGGCTAGATAAAGATACGCAGTATTTT. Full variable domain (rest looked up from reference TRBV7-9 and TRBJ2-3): DTGVSQNPRHKITKRGQNVTFRCDPISEHNRLYWYRQTLGQGPEFLTYFQNEAQLEKSRLLSDRFSAERPKGSFSTLEIQRTEQGDSAMYLCASSGLDKDTQYFGPGTRLTVL.

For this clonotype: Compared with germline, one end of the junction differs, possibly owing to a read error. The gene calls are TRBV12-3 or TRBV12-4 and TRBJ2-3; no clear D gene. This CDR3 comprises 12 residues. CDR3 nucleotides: TGTGCCAGCAGGATTACAATGGATACGCACTATTTT. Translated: CASRITMDTHYF.

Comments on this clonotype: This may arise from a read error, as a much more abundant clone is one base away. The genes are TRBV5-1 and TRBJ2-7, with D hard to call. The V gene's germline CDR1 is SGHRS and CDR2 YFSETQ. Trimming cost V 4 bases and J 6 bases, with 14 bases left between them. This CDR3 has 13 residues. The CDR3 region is CASSMIYSSEQYF. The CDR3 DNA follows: TGCGCCAGCAGCATGATTTACTCCAGCGAGCAGTACTTC.

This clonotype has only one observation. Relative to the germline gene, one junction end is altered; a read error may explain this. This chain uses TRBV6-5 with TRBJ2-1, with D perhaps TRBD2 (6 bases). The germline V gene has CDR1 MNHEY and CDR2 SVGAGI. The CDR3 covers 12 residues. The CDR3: CVSRHTSRKQFF. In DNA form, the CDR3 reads TGTGTCAGCAGACATACTAGCAGGAAGCAGTTCTTC.

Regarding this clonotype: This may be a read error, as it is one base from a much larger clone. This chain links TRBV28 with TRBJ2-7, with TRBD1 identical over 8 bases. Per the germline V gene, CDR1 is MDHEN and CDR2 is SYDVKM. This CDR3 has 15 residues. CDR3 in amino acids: CTSSGRGLSVYEQYF. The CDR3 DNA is TGTACCAGCAGTGGCAGGGGGCTCTCCGTCTACGAGCAGTACTTC.